These 22 T cell receptor beta chains were all obtained from the same sample, sequenced in a study of CD8 T cells in ankylosing spondylitis (dated by TCRdb to 2016 to 2017). Library preparation was by 5' RACE. The sequencing machine was an Illumina HiSeq 2500. TCRdb ran its own pipeline on the public reads, namely fastp trimming at Q25 and MiXCR clone calling, and kept in-frame beta chains. Rows with a matching CDR3 protein are joined into one entry that keeps the most common DNA and genes. The table for this sample lists approximately 350,000 distinct CDR3 sequences; roughly 22% of them were counted only once. The top ten clonotypes cover 10% to 15% of the sample. Sequencing was performed on blood, either unsorted or a sorted T cell fraction (not recorded which). Receptor source: a male donor with ankylosing spondylitis or in good health (not recorded which).

This clonotype was counted only a few times. The chain recombines TRBV10-2 with TRBJ2-5; D gene ambiguous. Trimming took 3 bases from V and 1 from J, leaving 6 bases between them. Germline values: CDR1 WSHSY, CDR2 SAAADI. This CDR3 spans 13 amino acids. The chain's CDR3 is CASSDPSQETQYF. CDR3 DNA sequence: TGCGCCAGCAGTGACCCCTCCCAAGAGACCCAGTACTTC.

The rearrangement links TRBV28 to TRBJ1-2; D call uncertain. Germline V gene lookup returns CDR1 MDHEN and CDR2 SYDVKM. The CDR3 totals 12 residues. Trimming cost V 8 bases and J 2 bases, with 9 bases left between them. CDR3 residues: CASQCLNYGYTF. For the CDR3, the DNA is TGTGCCAGCCAGTGCCTGAACTATGGCTACACCTTC.

The chain uses TRBV18 and TRBJ2-7; TRBD1 agrees at 8 bases. The CDR3 is 14 amino acids. V lost 3 bases, J lost 6 bases, and 7 bases stayed unmatched. The germline gives CDR1 KGHSH, CDR2 LQKENI. The CDR3 DNA sequence: TGTGCCAGCTCACCCGACAGGGGTGGATTCGAGCAGTACTTC. Protein: CASSPDRGGFEQYF.

The V and J genes are TRBV29-1 and TRBJ2-3; perhaps D is TRBD1 or TRBD2 (7 bases each). V lost 3 bases to trimming and J lost 6 bases, with 16 bases between them. The CDR3 runs 14 residues. Germline V lookup: CDR1 SQVTM, CDR2 ANQGSEA. CDR3 coding DNA: TGCAGCGTTGAGGGAGGGGGCTGGGGTGATACGCAGTATTTT. The encoded protein is CSVEGGGWGDTQYF.

This clonotype showed up just a few times. The J gene is TRBJ2-3, the V gene TRBV24-1, with D uncertain. This CDR3 spans 13 amino acids. Germline V gene sequence: CDR1 KGHDR, CDR2 SFDVKD. V gave up 5 bases and J gave up 5 bases, with 10 bases separating them. This CDR3 reads CATSAGYGDTQYF. CDR3 in DNA: TGTGCCACCAGTGCGGGTTATGGAGATACGCAGTATTTT.

In this sample, this clonotype turned up a few times. In nucleotides, the CDR3 is TGTGCCAGCAGGGCGACAGGAACCTACGAGCAGTACTTC. Protein product: CASRATGTYEQYF. The gene calls are TRBV2 and TRBJ2-7, with a tentative D call TRBD1 (6 bases). V was clipped by 6 bases and J by 2 bases, with 11 bases between them. The germline V gene has CDR1 SNHLY and CDR2 FYNNEI. This CDR3 contains 13 residues.

The chain uses TRBV7-9 and TRBJ2-7; D is perhaps TRBD1 or TRBD2 (5 bases each). Germline V gene lookup returns CDR1 SEHNR and CDR2 FQNEAQ (reference sequence). The CDR3 has 15 amino acids. Deletions cut 5 bases from V and 2 bases from J, with 16 bases between. The CDR3 DNA reads as TGTGCCAGCAGCCCGGGGACGGGAATTCCCTACGAGCAGTACTTC. Translating gives CASSPGTGIPYEQYF.

In its sample, this clonotype was seen a few times. This chain connects TRBV18 to TRBJ2-1, with a tentative D call TRBD1 (5 bases). The CDR3 loop spans 16 amino acids. CDR1 is KGHSH and CDR2 is LQKENI in the germline V gene. Trimming left V 3 bases short and J 8 bases short, with 20 bases between. This CDR3 reads CASSPGISQGVDEQFF. The CDR3 bases are TGTGCCAGCTCACCGGGAATCAGTCAGGGTGTAGATGAGCAGTTCTTC.

The V call is TRBV7-9, the J call TRBJ2-3; D is ambiguous. V lost 10 bases and J lost 4, with 12 bases in between. This CDR3 is 12 amino acids long. CDR1 and CDR2 from the germline V gene are SEHNR and FQNEAQ (reference sequence). The CDR3 coding sequence is TGTGCCACCAGAAAGGGCCCAGATACGCAGTATTTT. It translates to CATRKGPDTQYF.

This clonotype has just a few counts. DNA for the CDR3: TGTGCCAGCAGGCGGGACTTCCTCCAAGAGACCCAGTACTTC. This codes for CASRRDFLQETQYF. J is TRBJ2-5 and V is TRBV5-6, with D maybe TRBD2 (6 bases). The V gene lost 5 bases and the J gene lost 1 base, with 12 bases spanning the gap. CDR1 SGHDT and CDR2 YYEEEE come from the germline V gene. CDR3 length: 14 amino acids.

This clonotype showed up just a few times. This chain joins TRBV29-1 and TRBJ2-3; weak D call: TRBD2 (5 bases). CDR1 is SQVTM and CDR2 is ANQGSEA in the germline V gene. With 0 bases removed from V and 4 bases from J, the gap between germline ends came to 17 bases. CDR3 size: 16 residues. The CDR3: CSVEDPPGRMADTQYF. DNA for the CDR3: TGCAGCGTTGAAGACCCCCCGGGAAGAATGGCAGATACGCAGTATTTT.

This clonotype was detected a few times. The chain couples TRBV3-1 to TRBJ2-7; 10 bases line up with TRBD1. The CDR3 consists of 15 residues. Losses at the gene ends were 5 bases for V and 3 bases for J; bases not matched to a gene: 7. Germline loops: CDR1 LGHDT, CDR2 YNNKEL (reference sequence). CDR3: CASSSLGQGDYEQYF. In DNA form, the CDR3 reads TGTGCCAGCAGCTCCCTCGGACAGGGGGACTACGAGCAGTACTTC.

This chain joins TRBV7-9 and TRBJ2-3, with 11 bases aligning to TRBD2. The V gene end was trimmed by 2 bases and the J gene end by 4 bases; junction bases not matched to a gene: 5. Germline CDR1 SEHNR, CDR2 FQNEAQ (reference sequence). This CDR3 is 16 amino acids long. The CDR3 nucleotides are TGTGCCAGCAGCTTAATAGCGGGGGGGATCCCAGATACGCAGTATTTT. It specifies CASSLIAGGIPDTQYF.

This sequence joins TRBV29-1 and TRBJ2-2, with D unresolved. Trimming took 1 base from V and 4 from J, leaving 16 bases between them. From germline, CDR1 is SQVTM and CDR2 ANQGSEA. The CDR3 spans 16 residues. The CDR3 DNA reads as TGCAGCGTTGAAGTATTTCTGGTGGGGTCCACCGGGGAGCTGTTTTTT. Amino acids: CSVEVFLVGSTGELFF.

This clonotype was found a few times. V gene TRBV29-1 combines with J gene TRBJ2-3; D is uncertain. The germline CDR1 and CDR2 sequences are SQVTM and ANQGSEA. Deletions cut 4 bases from V and 4 bases from J, with 3 bases between. The CDR3 length is 10 residues. CDR3 residues: CSVVADTQYF. The CDR3 DNA follows: TGCAGCGTTGTGGCAGATACGCAGTATTTT.

The chain couples TRBV20-1 to TRBJ2-2; 13 bases line up with TRBD2. The CDR3 covers 15 residues. The junction had 4 bases not matched to a gene; V was cut back by 6 bases and J by 3 bases. The germline CDR1 and CDR2 sequences are DFQATT and SNEGSKA (reference sequence). CDR3 sequence (DNA): TGCAGTGCAACGGGACTAGCGGGGTACACCGGGGAGCTGTTTTTT. Translated: CSATGLAGYTGELFF.

For this clonotype: One end of the junction is discordant with germline, which a read error may explain. The chain uses TRBV5-5 and TRBJ2-2; D unclear. The length of the CDR3 is 14 residues. Germline loops: CDR1 SGHKS, CDR2 YYEKEE (reference sequence). The CDR3 protein is CAISSGLHSWVLFF. The CDR3 DNA follows: TGTGCCATCAGCTCTGGGCTCCACAGCTGGGTGCTGTTTTTT.

The rearrangement uses TRBV12-3 or TRBV12-4 and TRBJ1-5, with D maybe TRBD1 (6 bases). Trimming took 7 bases from V and 10 from J, leaving 17 bases between them. CDR3 length: 13 amino acids. The DNA of the CDR3 is TGTGCCAGCACCGCAGGGGCCGCCGATCCCCAGCATTTT. It translates to CASTAGAADPQHF.

This clonotype has only one observation. The chain combines TRBV6-2 or TRBV6-3 with TRBJ2-7; D remains ambiguous. CDR1 is MNHEY and CDR2 is SVGEGT in the germline V gene. The CDR3 loop spans 12 amino acids. V lost 2 bases to trimming and J lost 7 bases, with 9 bases between them. CDR3 nucleotides: TGTGCCAGCAGTTACGCCGGGTTAGAGCAGTACTTC. Residues: CASSYAGLEQYF.

This clonotype was seen a handful of times. V usage is TRBV5-5 and J usage is TRBJ2-7; 9 bases line up with TRBD1. Germline CDR1 is SGHKS and CDR2 is YYEKEE (reference sequence). This CDR3 contains 15 residues. V shed 7 bases, J shed 3 bases, and the junction held 11 bases outside the gene matches. CDR3 residues: CASAPRDRAIYEQYF. DNA for the CDR3: TGTGCCAGCGCCCCCCGGGACAGGGCCATCTACGAGCAGTACTTC.

V usage is TRBV9 and J usage is TRBJ2-5; 7 bases line up with TRBD2. CDR3 length equals 14 residues. J gave up 5 bases and V 3 bases, and 7 bases lay outside the gene matches. In germline, CDR1 is SGDLS, CDR2 YYNGEE. This chain's CDR3 is CASSADGGTETQYF. DNA for the CDR3: TGTGCCAGCAGCGCGGACGGGGGGACGGAGACCCAGTACTTC.

This clonotype was found a few times. The chain joins TRBV12-3 or TRBV12-4 to TRBJ1-5; D is unclear. V was cut by 5 bases and J by 11 bases, with 13 bases left in between. There are 12 residues in the CDR3. The CDR3 reads CASSRTASSQHF. As DNA, the CDR3 is TGTGCCAGCAGTCGTACAGCGTCGTCCCAGCATTTT.